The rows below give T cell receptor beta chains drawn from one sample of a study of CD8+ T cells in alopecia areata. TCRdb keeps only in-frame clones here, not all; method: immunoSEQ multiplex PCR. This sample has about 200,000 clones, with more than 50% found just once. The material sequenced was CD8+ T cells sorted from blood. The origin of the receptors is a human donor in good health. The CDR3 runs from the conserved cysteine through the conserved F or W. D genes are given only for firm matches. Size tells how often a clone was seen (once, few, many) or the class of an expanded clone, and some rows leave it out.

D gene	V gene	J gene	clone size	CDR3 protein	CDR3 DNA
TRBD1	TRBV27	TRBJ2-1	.	CASSLTQTGTLYREQFF	TGTGCCAGCAGTCTAACACAGACAGGGACCCTATATCGGGAGCAGTTCTTC
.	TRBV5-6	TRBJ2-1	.	CASSLKLGNEQFF	TGTGCCAGCAGCTTGAAGTTGGGCAATGAGCAGTTCTTC
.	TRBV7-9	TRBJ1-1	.	CASEGLAEAFF	TGTGCCAGCGAAGGCCTCGCTGAAGCTTTCTTT
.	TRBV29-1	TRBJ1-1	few	CSAIDGNTEAFF	TGCAGCGCTATCGACGGTAACACTGAAGCTTTCTTT
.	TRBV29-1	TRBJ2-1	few	CSVDHNEQFF	TGCAGCGTTGACCACAATGAGCAGTTCTTC
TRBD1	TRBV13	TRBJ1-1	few	CASSPTGENTEAFF	TGTGCCAGCAGCCCGACAGGGGAGAACACTGAAGCTTTCTTT
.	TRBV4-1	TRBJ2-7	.	CASSQGRLESSYEQYF	TGCGCCAGCAGCCAAGGAAGGTTGGAAAGCTCCTACGAGCAGTACTTC
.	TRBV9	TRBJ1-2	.	CASSPPAGRANYGYTF	TGTGCCAGCAGCCCTCCCGCCGGCAGGGCCAACTATGGCTACACCTTC
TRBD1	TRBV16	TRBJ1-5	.	CASSPDRPARPQHF	TGTGCCAGCAGCCCGGACAGGCCCGCAAGGCCCCAGCATTTT
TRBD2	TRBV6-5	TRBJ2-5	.	CASRRTSGTLETQYF	TGTGCCAGCAGGCGCACTAGCGGGACCCTGGAGACCCAGTACTTC
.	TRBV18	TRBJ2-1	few	CASSPENGVTDEQFF	TGTGCCAGCTCACCAGAGAACGGGGTGACGGATGAGCAGTTCTTC
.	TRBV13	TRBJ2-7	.	CASSFPGGRLHEQYF	TGTGCCAGCAGCTTCCCCGGGGGGCGCCTCCACGAGCAGTACTTC
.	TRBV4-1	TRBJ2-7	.	CASSQESQIVIYEQYF	TGCGCCAGCAGCCAAGAGAGCCAGATTGTCATCTACGAGCAGTACTTC
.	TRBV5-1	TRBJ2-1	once	CASSLPVARSYNEQFF	TGCGCCAGCAGCTTACCAGTGGCGCGGAGCTACAATGAGCAGTTCTTC
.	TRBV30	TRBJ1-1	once	CAWSVVGTEAFF	TGTGCCTGGAGTGTAGTGGGAACTGAAGCTTTCTTT
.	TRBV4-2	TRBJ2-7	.	CASSLTFSSYEQYF	TGTGCCAGCAGCTTGACTTTCAGCTCCTACGAGCAGTACTTC
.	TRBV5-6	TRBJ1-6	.	CASSLDWSSPLHF	TGTGCCAGCAGCTTGGACTGGAGCTCACCCCTCCACTTT
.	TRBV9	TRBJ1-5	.	CASSVGSSNQPQHF	TGTGCCAGCAGCGTAGGGTCCAGCAATCAGCCCCAGCATTTT